This note documents a single T cell receptor (beta chain) sequence. The CDR3 extends over 14 amino acids. From germline, CDR1 is SNHLY and CDR2 FYNNEI. The trim removed 9 bases at V and 3 bases at J, leaving 7 bases unmatched. The sample originates from a study of blood T cell repertoires in COVID-19. Across the study: The cDNA or gDNA used as material had been derived from T cells, B-cell-depleted T cells, or PBMCs.

In the original processing: It was from reference gene primer amplification that nucleated cell counts were estimated. TCRdb's copy holds only in-frame clones and misses some; the assay was immunoSEQ multiplex PCR. For V, J and clone size, that table is used; D and trimming come from the DNA. The repertoire holds fewer than 350,000 clones, about 93% seen once, with approximately 7.5% in the top ten. The material sequenced was peripheral blood. The chain has TRBV2 and TRBJ2-7; 11 nucleotides align to TRBD2. The TCR comes from a woman under 40 with COVID-19, enrolled during active disease. CDR3 sequence: CARKVAGGGYEQYF. The CDR3 region has the DNA TGTGCCAGAAAAGTAGCGGGAGGGGGCTACGAGCAGTACTTC.